A selection of T cell receptor beta chains follows, all from one sample in a study of blood T cell repertoires in COVID-19. Method: immunoSEQ multiplex PCR; TCRdb's copy keeps in-frame clones and lacks some. This table holds about 190,000 clones, 78% found once. The sample consisted of PBMCs or T cells enriched from blood (not recorded which). The receptors here all came from a woman aged 50 to 60 who had recovered from COVID-19. The CDR3 runs from the conserved cysteine through the conserved F or W. D genes are given only for firm matches. The listing skips clone size in some rows; elsewhere it reads once, few, many or a size class.

>TRBJ2-3|TRBV13|TRBD2|few
TGTGCCAGCAGCTTTAGTTGGCTAGCGGGGTCCACAGATACGCAGTATTTT
CASSFSWLAGSTDTQYF
>TRBJ1-6|TRBV7-9|.|.
TGTGCCAGCAGCCCGGACAGTCCTAATTCACCCCTCCACTTT
CASSPDSPNSPLHF
>TRBJ1-2|TRBV5-1|TRBD1|.
TGCGCCAGCACCTATTCAGGGGGTGGCTATGGCTACACCTTC
CASTYSGGGYGYTF
>TRBJ2-7|TRBV6-1|TRBD2|.
TGTGCCAGCAGTGACACCGGGAGGGCCCGGTACGAGCAGTACTTC
CASSDTGRARYEQYF
>TRBJ2-1|TRBV3-1/TRBV3-2|TRBD2|.
TGTGCCAGCAGCCATCTGGGACTAGCGGAAAATGAGCAGTTCTTC
CASSHLGLAENEQFF
>TRBJ1-6|TRBV28|.|once
TGTGCCAGCAGTTTAGGGGGGAGCTCCTATAATTCACCCCTCCACTTT
CASSLGGSSYNSPLHF
>TRBJ1-6|TRBV28|TRBD1|.
TGTGCCAGCAGTTTCCCGGGACAGAATACCAATAATTCACCCCTCCACTTT
CASSFPGQNTNNSPLHF
>TRBJ2-7|TRBV7-2|.|.
TGTGCCAGCAGCTTAAGTGGAGGGGCGGCCTACGAGCAGTACTTC
CASSLSGGAAYEQYF
>TRBJ1-1|TRBV16|.|few
TGTGCCAGCAGCCGTCAGGATTCCACTGAAGCTTTCTTT
CASSRQDSTEAFF
>TRBJ2-7|TRBV21-1|.|.
TGTGCCAGCACAAGCCTATGGACAGGGGGCAGCTACGAGCAGTACTTC
CASTSLWTGGSYEQYF
>TRBJ1-1|TRBV19|TRBD1|few
TGTGCCACCCGGGACAGGACGTCCATCAGCACTGAAGCTTTCTTT
CATRDRTSISTEAFF
>TRBJ1-1|TRBV28|.|.
TGTGCCAGCAGGGCCTCGGGGGGGACTGAAGCTTTCTTT
CASRASGGTEAFF
>TRBJ2-5|TRBV28|TRBD2|.
TGTGCCAGCAGCCGTGTGGGGGGGGACCGGGCCGGAGAGACCCAGTACTTC
CASSRVGGDRAGETQYF
>TRBJ2-2|TRBV4-2|.|.
TGTGCCAGCAGCCGGGGGACAACCATAGGGTCCGGGGAGCTGTTTTTT
CASSRGTTIGSGELFF
>TRBJ2-1|TRBV6-1|.|.
TGTGCCAGCAGTGAGGTGGAGACAGACCGGAAGTTCTTC
CASSEVETDRKFF
>TRBJ2-1|TRBV11-1|.|.
TGTGCCAGCAGCCGCAGGGCCTACAATGAGCAGTTCTTC
CASSRRAYNEQFF
>TRBJ2-1|TRBV29-1|TRBD2|.
TGCAGCGTTGTGCTAGCGGGTCGCAATGAGCAGTTCTTC
CSVVLAGRNEQFF
>TRBJ2-2|TRBV24-1|TRBD1|.
TGTGCCACCAGGAGACAGGGGGCCGGGGAGCTGTTTTTT
CATRRQGAGELFF
>TRBJ2-4|TRBV5-1|.|.
TGCGCCAGCAAGACAGAAAACATTCAGTACTTC
CASKTENIQYF
>TRBJ2-1|TRBV27|TRBD2|.
TGTGCCAGCAGTTTAGCTGTAGAAGCGGGGTACAATGAGCAGTTCTTC
CASSLAVEAGYNEQFF
>TRBJ1-4|TRBV18|TRBD1|.
TGTGCCAGCTCACCAGGGACAGTGCGTAATGAAAAACTGTTTTTT
CASSPGTVRNEKLFF
>TRBJ2-7|TRBV27|.|once
TGTGCCAGCAGTTTAGTACCGCCGCGGGAAGAGGAGCAGTACTTC
CASSLVPPREEEQYF
>TRBJ2-1|TRBV7-2|.|.
TGTGCCAGCAGCTTAGTCGTTATGGGAGCCTCTGAGCAGTTCTTC
CASSLVVMGASEQFF
>TRBJ2-7|TRBV7-2|TRBD2|.
TGTGCCAGCAGCTTAGCGCGGGAGACTTACGAGCAGTACTTC
CASSLARETYEQYF
>TRBJ1-1|TRBV7-8|TRBD1|.
TGTGCCAGCAGCTTAACAGGGGCGGCTTTCTTT
CASSLTGAAFF
>TRBJ2-3|TRBV10-1|.|.
TGCGCCAGCAGTCCAGACAGTCATACGCAGTATTTT
CASSPDSHTQYF
>TRBJ2-2|TRBV4-1|.|.
TGCGCCAGCAGCCAAGGGTATAGGGGTTTAAACGGGGAGCTGTTTTTT
CASSQGYRGLNGELFF
>TRBJ2-7|TRBV15|TRBD2|.
TGTGCCACCAGCTCCGGGGGGGGCGGGGCAGCCGAGCAGTACTTC
CATSSGGGGAAEQYF
>TRBJ2-1|TRBV4-2|TRBD2|few
TGTGCCAGCAGCCAAGGGCTAGCGGAAAACAATGAGCAGTTCTTC
CASSQGLAENNEQFF
>TRBJ2-4|TRBV18|.|.
TGTGCCAGCTCACCAACCCTACTAGCCAAAAACATTCAGTACTTC
CASSPTLLAKNIQYF
>TRBJ2-7|TRBV28|TRBD2|.
TGTGCCAGCAGTCCCGCGGGGGGGAGCGAGCAGTACTTC
CASSPAGGSEQYF
>TRBJ2-2|TRBV28|TRBD1|few
TGTGCCAGCAGTCCCCGGACAGGGAGGACCGGGGAGCTGTTTTTT
CASSPRTGRTGELFF
>TRBJ2-2|TRBV9|TRBD1|many
TGTGCCAGCAGCGGGAAAACGACAGGGTATGACACCGGGGAGCTGTTTTTT
CASSGKTTGYDTGELFF
>TRBJ2-7|TRBV28|.|.
TGTGCCAGCAGTTCCCGGACAAGCTACGAGCAGTACTTC
CASSSRTSYEQYF
>TRBJ1-4|TRBV28|.|.
TGTGCCAGCATCCCCTTGGGGGCCGGAAATGAAAAACTGTTTTTT
CASIPLGAGNEKLFF
>TRBJ2-3|TRBV20-1|TRBD2|.
TGCAGTGCTAGTAATGCGGGGGCAGATACGCAGTATTTT
CSASNAGADTQYF
>TRBJ1-2|TRBV29-1|.|.
TGCAGCGTTGCCGAGTACTGGTCCGAAGCCTTC
CSVAEYWSEAF
>TRBJ1-4|TRBV3-1/TRBV3-2|.|.
TGTGCCAGCAGCCAAGATCTAAGTGCAACTAATGAAAAACTGTTTTTT
CASSQDLSATNEKLFF